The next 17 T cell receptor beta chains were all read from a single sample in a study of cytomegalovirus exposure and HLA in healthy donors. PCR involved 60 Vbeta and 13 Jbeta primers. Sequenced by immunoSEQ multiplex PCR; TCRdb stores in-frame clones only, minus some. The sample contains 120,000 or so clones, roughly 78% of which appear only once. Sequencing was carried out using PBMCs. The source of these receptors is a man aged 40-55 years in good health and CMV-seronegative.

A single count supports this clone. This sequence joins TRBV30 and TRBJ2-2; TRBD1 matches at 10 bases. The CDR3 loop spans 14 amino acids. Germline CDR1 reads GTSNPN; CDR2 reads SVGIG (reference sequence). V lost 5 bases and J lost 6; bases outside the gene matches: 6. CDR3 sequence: CAWSWDRGSGELFF. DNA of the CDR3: TGTGCCTGGTCGTGGGACAGGGGATCCGGGGAGCTGTTTTTT.

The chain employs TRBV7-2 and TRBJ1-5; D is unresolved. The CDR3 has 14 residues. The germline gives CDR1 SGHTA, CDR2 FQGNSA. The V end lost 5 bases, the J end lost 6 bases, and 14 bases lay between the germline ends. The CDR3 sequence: CASSMDGLSQPQHF. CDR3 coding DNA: TGTGCCAGCAGCATGGACGGACTCAGTCAGCCCCAGCATTTT.

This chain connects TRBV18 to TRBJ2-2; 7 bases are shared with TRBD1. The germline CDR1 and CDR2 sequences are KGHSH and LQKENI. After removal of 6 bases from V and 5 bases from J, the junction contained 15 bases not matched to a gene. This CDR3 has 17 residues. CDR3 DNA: TGTGCCAGCTCCCCTATCTCCGGGACAGTACTAACCGGGGAGCTGTTTTTT. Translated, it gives CASSPISGTVLTGELFF.

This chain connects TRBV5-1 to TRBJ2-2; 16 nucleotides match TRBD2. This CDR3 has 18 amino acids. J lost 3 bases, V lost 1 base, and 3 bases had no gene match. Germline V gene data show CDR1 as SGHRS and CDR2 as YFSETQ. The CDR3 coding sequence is TGCGCCAGCAGCTTGCCGGGGACTAGCGGGAGGGACACCGGGGAGCTGTTTTTT. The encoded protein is CASSLPGTSGRDTGELFF.

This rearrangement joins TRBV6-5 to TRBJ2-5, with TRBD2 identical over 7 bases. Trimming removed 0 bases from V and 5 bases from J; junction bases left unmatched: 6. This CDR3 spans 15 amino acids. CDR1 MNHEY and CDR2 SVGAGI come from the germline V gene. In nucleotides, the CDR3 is TGTGCCAGCAGTTACTCGAGATGGGGAGGGGAGACCCAGTACTTC. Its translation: CASSYSRWGGETQYF.

CDR3 in amino acids: CASIPYGQGNYEQYF. Written as DNA, the CDR3 is TGTGCCAGCATCCCCTACGGACAGGGAAATTACGAGCAGTACTTC. The rearrangement joins TRBV27 to TRBJ2-7; 8 nucleotides line up with TRBD1. The CDR3 loop spans 15 amino acids. Germline V lookup: CDR1 MNHEY, CDR2 SMNVEV (reference sequence). Trimming took 7 bases from V and 4 from J; bases not matched to a gene: 12.

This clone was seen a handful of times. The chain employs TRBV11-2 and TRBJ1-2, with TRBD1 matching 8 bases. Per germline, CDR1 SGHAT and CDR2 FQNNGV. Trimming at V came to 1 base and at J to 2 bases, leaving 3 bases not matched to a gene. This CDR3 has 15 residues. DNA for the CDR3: TGTGCCAGCAGCTTAGTAGGGGACAGGAACTATGGCTACACCTTC. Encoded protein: CASSLVGDRNYGYTF.

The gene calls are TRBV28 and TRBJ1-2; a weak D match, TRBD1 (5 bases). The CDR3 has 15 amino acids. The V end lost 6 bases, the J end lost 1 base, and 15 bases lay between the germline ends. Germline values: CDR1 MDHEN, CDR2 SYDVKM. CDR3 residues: CASRPMGPVNYGYTF. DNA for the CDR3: TGTGCCAGCAGGCCGATGGGGCCCGTTAACTATGGCTACACCTTC.

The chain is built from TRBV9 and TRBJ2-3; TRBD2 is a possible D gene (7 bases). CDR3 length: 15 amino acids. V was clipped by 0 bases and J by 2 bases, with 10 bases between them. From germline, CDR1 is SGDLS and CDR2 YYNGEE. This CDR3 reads CASSVAGGLTDTQYF. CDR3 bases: TGTGCCAGCAGCGTAGCCGGGGGGCTCACAGATACGCAGTATTTT. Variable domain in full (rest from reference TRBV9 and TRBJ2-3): DSGVTQTPKHLITATGQRVTLRCSPRSGDLSVYWYQQSLDQGLQFLIQYYNGEERAKGNILERFSAQQFPDLHSELNLSSLELGDSALYFCASSVAGGLTDTQYFGPGTRLTVL.

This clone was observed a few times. The CDR3 protein is CAWSTGLAGSEQYF. CDR3 nucleotide sequence: TGTGCCTGGAGTACAGGACTAGCCGGCTCCGAGCAGTACTTC. The J gene is TRBJ2-7, the V gene TRBV30; 8 bases map to TRBD2. Germline loops: CDR1 GTSNPN, CDR2 SVGIG (reference sequence). J was trimmed by 6 bases and V by 2 bases; bases with no gene match: 9. The CDR3 runs to 14 residues.

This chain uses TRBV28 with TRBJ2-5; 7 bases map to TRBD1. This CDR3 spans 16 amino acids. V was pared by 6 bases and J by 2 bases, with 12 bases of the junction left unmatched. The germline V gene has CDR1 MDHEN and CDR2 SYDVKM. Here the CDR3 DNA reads TGTGCCAGCAGGTCCCTGGGACAGCTGGGACAAGAGACCCAGTACTTC. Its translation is CASRSLGQLGQETQYF.

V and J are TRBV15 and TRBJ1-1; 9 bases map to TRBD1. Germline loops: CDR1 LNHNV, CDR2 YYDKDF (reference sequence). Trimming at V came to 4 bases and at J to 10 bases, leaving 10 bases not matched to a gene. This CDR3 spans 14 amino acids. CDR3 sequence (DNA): TGTGCCACCAGCATAGGGACAGGGTGGCTGAGAGCTTTCTTT. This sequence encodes CATSIGTGWLRAFF. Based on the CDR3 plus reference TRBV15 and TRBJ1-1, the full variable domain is DAMVIQNPRYQVTQFGKPVTLSCSQTLNHNVMYWYQQKSSQAPKLLFHYYDKDFNNEADTPDNFQSRRPNTSFCFLDIRSPGLGDTAMYLCATSIGTGWLRAFFGQGTRLTVV.

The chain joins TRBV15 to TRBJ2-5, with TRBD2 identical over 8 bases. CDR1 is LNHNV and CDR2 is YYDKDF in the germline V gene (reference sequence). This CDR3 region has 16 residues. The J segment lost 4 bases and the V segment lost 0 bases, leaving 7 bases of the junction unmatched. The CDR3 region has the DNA TGTGCCACCAGCAGAGACAGAGCGGGGGCCAGAGAGACCCAGTACTTC. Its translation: CATSRDRAGARETQYF.

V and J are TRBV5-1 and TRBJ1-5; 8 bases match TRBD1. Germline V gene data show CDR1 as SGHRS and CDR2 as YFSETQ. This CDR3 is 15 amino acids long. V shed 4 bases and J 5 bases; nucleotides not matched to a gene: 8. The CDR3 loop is CASSPGQGLYQPQHF. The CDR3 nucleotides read TGCGCCAGCAGCCCCGGACAGGGATTGTATCAGCCCCAGCATTTT. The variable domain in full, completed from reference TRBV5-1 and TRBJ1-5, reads KAGVTQTPRYLIKTRGQQVTLSCSPISGHRSVSWYQQTPGQGLQFLFEYFSETQRNKGNFPGRFSGRQFSNSRSEMNVSTLELGDSALYLCASSPGQGLYQPQHFGDGTRLSIL.

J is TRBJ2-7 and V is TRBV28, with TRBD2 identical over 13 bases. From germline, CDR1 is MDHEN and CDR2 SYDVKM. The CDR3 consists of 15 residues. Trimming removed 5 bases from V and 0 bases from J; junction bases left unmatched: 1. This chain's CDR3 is CASSRTSGSSYEQYF. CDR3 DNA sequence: TGTGCCAGCAGTCGGACTAGCGGGAGCTCCTACGAGCAGTACTTC.

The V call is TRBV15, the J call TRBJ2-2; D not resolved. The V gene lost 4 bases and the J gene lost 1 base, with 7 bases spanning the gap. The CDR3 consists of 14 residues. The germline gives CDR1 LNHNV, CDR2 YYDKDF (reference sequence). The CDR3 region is CATSNRQNTGELFF. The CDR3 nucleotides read TGTGCCACCAGCAACAGACAGAACACCGGGGAGCTGTTTTTT.

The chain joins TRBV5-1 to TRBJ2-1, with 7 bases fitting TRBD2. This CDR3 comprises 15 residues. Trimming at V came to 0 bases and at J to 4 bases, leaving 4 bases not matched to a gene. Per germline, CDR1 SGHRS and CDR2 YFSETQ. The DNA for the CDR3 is TGCGCCAGCAGCTTGGGACTAGCTATTTACAATGAGCAGTTCTTC. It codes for CASSLGLAIYNEQFF.